Below, one TCR beta chain is given with its context. Its antigen is as yet unknown. This entry is derived from a study of cytomegalovirus exposure and HLA in healthy donors. General study findings and limits: A later analysis found TCR association rates differed by HLA locus, highest for DRB1 and lowest for HLA-C. An analysis done earlier found most TCR beta V segments productive about 87% or about 30% of the time.

Primers: 60 Vbeta forward and 13 Jbeta reverse. Methods used by the authors: Later, 65 million to 85 million unique TCR beta chains were counted in an analysis, and approximately 9.9 million of them were shared. Method: immunoSEQ multiplex PCR; TCRdb's copy keeps in-frame clones and lacks some. V and J calls plus clone size are reproduced from that table; the DNA served to infer D and trimming. The table records fewer than 80,000 clones, roughly 75% of them present only once. Germline assignment: CDR1 MNHNS and CDR2 SASEGT. Trimming took off 4 bases at V and 2 bases at J, with 16 bases between the two ends. The CDR3 contains 16 residues.

The chain uses TRBV6-1 and TRBJ2-3; tentatively, D is TRBD2 (6 bases). This sequence originates from a woman in her thirties or forties in good health and CMV-seropositive. The sample taken for sequencing was PBMCs. The CDR3 region has the DNA TGTGCCAGCAGTGGGGGGGACTTTTTTTACACAGATACGCAGTATTTT. Translated: CASSGGDFFYTDTQYF.